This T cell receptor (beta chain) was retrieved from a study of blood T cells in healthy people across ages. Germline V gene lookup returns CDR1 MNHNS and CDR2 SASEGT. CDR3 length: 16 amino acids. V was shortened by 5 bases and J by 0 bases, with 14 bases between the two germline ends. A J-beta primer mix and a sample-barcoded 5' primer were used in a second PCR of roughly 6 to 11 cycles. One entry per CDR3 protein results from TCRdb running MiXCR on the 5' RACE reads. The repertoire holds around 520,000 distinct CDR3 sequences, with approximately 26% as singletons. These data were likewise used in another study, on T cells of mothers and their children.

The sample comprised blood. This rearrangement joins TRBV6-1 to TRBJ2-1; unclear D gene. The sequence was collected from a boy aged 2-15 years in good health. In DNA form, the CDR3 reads TGTGCCAGCAGTCGCACGACCCCGAGCTCCTACAATGAGCAGTTCTTC. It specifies CASSRTTPSSYNEQFF.